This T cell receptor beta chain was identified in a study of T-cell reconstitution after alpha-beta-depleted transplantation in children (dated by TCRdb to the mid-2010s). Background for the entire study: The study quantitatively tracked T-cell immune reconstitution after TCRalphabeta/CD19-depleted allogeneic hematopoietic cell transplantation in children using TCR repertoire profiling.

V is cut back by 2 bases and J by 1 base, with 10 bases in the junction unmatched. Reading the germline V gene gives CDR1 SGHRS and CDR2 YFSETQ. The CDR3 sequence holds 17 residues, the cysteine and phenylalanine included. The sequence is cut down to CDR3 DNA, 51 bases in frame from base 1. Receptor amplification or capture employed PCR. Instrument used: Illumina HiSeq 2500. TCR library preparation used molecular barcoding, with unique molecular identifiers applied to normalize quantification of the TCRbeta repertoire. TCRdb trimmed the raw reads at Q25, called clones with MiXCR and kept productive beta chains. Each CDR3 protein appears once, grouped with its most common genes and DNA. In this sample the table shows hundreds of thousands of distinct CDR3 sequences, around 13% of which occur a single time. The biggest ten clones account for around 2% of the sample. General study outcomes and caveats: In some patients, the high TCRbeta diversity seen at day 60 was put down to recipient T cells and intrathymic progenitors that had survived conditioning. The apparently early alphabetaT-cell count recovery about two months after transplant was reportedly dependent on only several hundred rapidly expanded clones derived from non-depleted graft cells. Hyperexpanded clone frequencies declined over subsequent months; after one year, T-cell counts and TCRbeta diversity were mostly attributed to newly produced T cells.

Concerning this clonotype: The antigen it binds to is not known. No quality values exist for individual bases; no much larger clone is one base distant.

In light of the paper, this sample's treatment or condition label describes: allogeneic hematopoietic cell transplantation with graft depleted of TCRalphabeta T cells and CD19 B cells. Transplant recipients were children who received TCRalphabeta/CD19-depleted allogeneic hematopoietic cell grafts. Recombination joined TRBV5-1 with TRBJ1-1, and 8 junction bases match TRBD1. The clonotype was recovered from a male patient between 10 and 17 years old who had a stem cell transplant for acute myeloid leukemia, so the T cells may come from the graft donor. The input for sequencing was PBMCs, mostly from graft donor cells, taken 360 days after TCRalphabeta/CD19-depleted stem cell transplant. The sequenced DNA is TGCGCCAGCAGCTTTGGACAGGGAGGAGTGGGGAACACTGAAGCTTTCTTT. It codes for CASSFGQGGVGNTEAFF.